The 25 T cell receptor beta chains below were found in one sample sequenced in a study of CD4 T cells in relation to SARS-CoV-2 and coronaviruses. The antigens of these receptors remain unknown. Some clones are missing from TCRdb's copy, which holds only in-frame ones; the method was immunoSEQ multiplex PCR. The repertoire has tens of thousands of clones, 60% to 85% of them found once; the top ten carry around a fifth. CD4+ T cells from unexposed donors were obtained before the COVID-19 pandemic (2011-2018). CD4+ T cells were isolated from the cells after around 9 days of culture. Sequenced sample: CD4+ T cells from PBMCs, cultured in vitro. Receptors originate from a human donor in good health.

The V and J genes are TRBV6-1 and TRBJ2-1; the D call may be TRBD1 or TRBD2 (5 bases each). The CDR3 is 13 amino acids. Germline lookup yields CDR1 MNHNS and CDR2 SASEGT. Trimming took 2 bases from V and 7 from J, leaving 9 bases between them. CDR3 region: CASSEQGGNEQFF. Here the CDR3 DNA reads TGTGCCAGCAGTGAACAGGGCGGGAATGAGCAGTTCTTC.

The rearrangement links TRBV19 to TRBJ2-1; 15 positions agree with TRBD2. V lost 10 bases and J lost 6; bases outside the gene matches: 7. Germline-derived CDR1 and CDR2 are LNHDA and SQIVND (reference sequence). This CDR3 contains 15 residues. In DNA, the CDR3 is TGTGCCACCCGGACTAGCGGGGGGGCCGGCAATGAGCAGTTCTTC. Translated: CATRTSGGAGNEQFF.

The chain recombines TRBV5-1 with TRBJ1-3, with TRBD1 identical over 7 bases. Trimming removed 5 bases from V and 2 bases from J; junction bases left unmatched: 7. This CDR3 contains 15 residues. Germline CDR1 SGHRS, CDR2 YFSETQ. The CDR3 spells CASRRNRGPGNTIYF. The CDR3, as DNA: TGCGCCAGCAGAAGAAACAGGGGCCCTGGAAACACCATATATTTT.

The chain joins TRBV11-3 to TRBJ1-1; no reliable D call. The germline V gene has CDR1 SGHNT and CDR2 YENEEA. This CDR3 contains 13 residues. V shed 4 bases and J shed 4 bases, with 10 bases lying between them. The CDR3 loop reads CASSYHSGTEAFF. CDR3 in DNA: TGTGCCAGCAGCTATCACAGCGGCACTGAAGCTTTCTTT.

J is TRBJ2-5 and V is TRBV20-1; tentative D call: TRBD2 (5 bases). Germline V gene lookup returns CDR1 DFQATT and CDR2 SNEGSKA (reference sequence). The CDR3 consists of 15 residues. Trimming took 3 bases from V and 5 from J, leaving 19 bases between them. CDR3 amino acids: CSASTPRGREETQYF. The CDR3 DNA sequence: TGCAGTGCTAGTACCCCCCGCGGTAGGGAGGAGACCCAGTACTTC.

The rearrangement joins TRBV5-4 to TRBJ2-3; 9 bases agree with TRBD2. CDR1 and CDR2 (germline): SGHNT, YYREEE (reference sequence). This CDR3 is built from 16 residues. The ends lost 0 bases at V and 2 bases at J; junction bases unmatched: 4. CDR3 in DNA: TGTGCCAGCAGCTTGGGGGGACTAGCAGACACAGATACGCAGTATTTT. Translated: CASSLGGLADTDTQYF.

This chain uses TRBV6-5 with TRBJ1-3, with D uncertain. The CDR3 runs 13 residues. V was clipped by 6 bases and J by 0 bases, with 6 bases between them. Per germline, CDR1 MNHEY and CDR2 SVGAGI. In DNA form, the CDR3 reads TGTGCCAGCAGCCAAGCCTCTGGAAACACCATATATTTT. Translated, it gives CASSQASGNTIYF.

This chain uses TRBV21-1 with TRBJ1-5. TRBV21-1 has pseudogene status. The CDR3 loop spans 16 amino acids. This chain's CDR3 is CASSKNPVGELQPQHF. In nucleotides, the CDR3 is TGTGCCAGCAGCAAGAATCCAGTGGGTGAGCTTCAGCCCCAGCATTTT.

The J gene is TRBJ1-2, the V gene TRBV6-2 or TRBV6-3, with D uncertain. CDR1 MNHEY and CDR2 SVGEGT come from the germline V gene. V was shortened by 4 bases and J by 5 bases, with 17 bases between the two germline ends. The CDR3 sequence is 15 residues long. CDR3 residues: CASSSPGGVGYGYTF. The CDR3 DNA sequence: TGTGCCAGCAGTTCCCCCGGCGGGGTAGGGTATGGCTACACCTTC.

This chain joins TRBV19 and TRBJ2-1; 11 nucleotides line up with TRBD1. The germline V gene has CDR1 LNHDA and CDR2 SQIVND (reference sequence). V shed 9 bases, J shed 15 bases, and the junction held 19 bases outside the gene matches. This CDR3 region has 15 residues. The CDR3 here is CASKSGTGGRAYLFF. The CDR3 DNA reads TGTGCCAGCAAATCAGGGACAGGGGGACGTGCATACCTGTTCTTC.

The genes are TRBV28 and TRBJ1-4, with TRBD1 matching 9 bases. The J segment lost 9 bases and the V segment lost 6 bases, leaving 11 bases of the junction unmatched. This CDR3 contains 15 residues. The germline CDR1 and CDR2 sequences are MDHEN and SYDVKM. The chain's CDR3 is CASSNPGTGSQKLFF. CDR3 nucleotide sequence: TGTGCCAGCAGCAACCCCGGGACAGGGTCTCAAAAACTGTTTTTT.

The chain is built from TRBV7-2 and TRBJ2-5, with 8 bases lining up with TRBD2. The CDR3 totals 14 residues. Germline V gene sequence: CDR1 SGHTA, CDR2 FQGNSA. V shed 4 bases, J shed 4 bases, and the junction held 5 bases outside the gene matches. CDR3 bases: TGTGCCAGCAGCTCGGGACTAGGGGGAGAGACCCAGTACTTC. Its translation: CASSSGLGGETQYF.

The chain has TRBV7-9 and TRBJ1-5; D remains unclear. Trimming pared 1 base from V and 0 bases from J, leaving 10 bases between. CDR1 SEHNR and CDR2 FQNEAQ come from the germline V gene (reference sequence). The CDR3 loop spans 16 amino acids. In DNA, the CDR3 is TGTGCCAGCAGCTTAGTAGGCGCGTATAGCAATCAGCCCCAGCATTTT. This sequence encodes CASSLVGAYSNQPQHF.

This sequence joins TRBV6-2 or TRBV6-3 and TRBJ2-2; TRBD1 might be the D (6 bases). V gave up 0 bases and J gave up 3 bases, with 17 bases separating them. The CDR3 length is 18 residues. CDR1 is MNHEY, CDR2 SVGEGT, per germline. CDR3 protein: CASSYSEQGRRHTGELFF. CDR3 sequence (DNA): TGTGCCAGCAGTTACTCGGAACAGGGTCGACGCCACACCGGGGAGCTGTTTTTT.

The CDR3 loop reads CASSKEVGEKLFF. The CDR3 coding sequence is TGTGCCAGCAGTAAGGAAGTCGGCGAGAAACTGTTTTTT. The rearrangement joins TRBV27 to TRBJ1-4; D is uncertain. Germline CDR1 is MNHEY and CDR2 is SMNVEV (reference sequence). The CDR3 spans 13 residues. The V gene lost 5 bases and the J gene lost 11 bases, with 15 bases spanning the gap.

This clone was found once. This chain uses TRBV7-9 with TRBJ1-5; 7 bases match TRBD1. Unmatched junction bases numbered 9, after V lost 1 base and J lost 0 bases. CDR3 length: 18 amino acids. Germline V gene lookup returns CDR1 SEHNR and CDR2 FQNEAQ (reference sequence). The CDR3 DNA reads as TGTGCCAGCAGCTTAGTTGGGGCAGGGGGAATTAGCAATCAGCCCCAGCATTTT. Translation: CASSLVGAGGISNQPQHF. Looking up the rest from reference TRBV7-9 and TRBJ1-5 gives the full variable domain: DTGVSQNPRHKITKRGQNVTFRCDPISEHNRLYWYRQTLGQGPEFLTYFQNEAQLEKSRLLSDRFSAERPKGSFSTLEIQRTEQGDSAMYLCASSLVGAGGISNQPQHFGDGTRLSIL.

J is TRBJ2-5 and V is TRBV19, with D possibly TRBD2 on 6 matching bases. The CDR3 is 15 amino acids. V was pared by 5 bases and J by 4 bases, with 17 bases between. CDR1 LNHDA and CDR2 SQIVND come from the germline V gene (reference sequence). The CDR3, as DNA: TGTGCCAGTAGTTCTCTCAGGGACTCAGGAGAGACCCAGTACTTC. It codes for CASSSLRDSGETQYF.

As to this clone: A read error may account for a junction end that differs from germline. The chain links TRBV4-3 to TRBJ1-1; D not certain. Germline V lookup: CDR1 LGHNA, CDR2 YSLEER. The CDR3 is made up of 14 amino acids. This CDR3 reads CASSQEDREQEAFF. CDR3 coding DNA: TGCGCCAGCAGTCAAGAGGACCGTGAGCAGGAAGCTTTCTTT.

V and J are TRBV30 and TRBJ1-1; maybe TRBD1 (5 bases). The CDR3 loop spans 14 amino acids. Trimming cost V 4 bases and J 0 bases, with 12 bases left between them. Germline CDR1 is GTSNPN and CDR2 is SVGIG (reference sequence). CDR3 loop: CAWITGRLNTEAFF. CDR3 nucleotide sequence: TGTGCCTGGATTACGGGACGTCTGAACACTGAAGCTTTCTTT.

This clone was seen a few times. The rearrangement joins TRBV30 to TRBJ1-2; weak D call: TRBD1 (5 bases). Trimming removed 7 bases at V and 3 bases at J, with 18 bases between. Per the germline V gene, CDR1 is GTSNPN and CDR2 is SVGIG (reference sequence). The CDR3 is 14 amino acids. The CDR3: CASQFGRAHYGYTF. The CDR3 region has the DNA TGTGCCTCTCAGTTCGGCAGGGCCCACTATGGCTACACCTTC.

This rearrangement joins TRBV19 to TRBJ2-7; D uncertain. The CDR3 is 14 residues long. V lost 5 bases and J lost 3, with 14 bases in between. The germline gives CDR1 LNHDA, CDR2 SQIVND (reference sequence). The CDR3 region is CASSDRYMVYEQYF. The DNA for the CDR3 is TGTGCCAGTAGTGACCGCTATATGGTCTACGAGCAGTACTTC. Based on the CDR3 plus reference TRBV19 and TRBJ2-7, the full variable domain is DGGITQSPKYLFRKEGQNVTLSCEQNLNHDAMYWYRQDPGQGLRLIYYSQIVNDFQKGDIAEGYSVSREKKESFPLTVTSAQKNPTAFYLCASSDRYMVYEQYFGPGTRLTVT.

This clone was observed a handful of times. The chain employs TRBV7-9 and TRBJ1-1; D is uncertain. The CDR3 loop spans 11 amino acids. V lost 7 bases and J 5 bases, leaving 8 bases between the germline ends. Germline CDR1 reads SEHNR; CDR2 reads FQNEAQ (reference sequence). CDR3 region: CASTSWTEAFF. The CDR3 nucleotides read TGTGCCAGCACCTCTTGGACTGAAGCTTTCTTT.

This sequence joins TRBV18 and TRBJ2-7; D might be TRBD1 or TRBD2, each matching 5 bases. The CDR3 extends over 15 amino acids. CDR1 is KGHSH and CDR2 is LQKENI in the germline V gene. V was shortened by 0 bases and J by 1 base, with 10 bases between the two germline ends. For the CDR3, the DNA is TGTGCCAGCTCACCACCAGGGACGGTATCCTACGAGCAGTACTTC. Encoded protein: CASSPPGTVSYEQYF.

The CDR3, as DNA: TGTGCCAGCAGGCCAAGACAGGGTCGTGAAAAACTGTTTTTT. It translates to CASRPRQGREKLFF. The chain is built from TRBV7-2 and TRBJ1-4, with TRBD1 matching over 7 bases. The ends lost 6 bases at V and 7 bases at J; junction bases unmatched: 8. Per germline, CDR1 SGHTA and CDR2 FQGNSA. This CDR3 is built from 14 residues.

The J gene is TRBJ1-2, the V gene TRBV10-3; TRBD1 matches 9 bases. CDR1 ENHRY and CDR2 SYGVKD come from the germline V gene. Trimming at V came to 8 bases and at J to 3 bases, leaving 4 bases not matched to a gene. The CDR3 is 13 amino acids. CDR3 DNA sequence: TGTGCCATCCAAGGGACAGGGCACTATGGCTACACCTTC. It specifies CAIQGTGHYGYTF.